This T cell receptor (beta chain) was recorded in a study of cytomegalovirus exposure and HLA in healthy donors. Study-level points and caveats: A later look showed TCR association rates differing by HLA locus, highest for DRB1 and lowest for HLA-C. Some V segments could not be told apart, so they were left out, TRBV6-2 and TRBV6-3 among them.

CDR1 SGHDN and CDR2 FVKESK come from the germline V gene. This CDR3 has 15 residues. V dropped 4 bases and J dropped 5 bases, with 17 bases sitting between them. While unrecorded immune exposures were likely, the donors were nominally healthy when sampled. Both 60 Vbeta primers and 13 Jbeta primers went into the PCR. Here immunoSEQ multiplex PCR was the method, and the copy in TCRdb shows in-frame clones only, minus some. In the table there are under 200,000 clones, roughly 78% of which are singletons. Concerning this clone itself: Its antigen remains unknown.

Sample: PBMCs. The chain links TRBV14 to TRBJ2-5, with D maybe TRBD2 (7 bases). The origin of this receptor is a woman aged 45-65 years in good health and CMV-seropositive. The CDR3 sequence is CASSLLGGARETQYF. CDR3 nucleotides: TGTGCCAGCAGCCTCCTTGGGGGGGCCCGGGAGACCCAGTACTTC.